Shown below are 19 T cell receptor beta chains from a single sample sequenced in a study of metastatic and nonmetastatic thyroid tumors. Thyroid surgery had not been preceded by any treatment in any patient. TCRdb re-clonotyped the PCR reads via MiXCR. The sample lists around 30,000 clones; 23% were seen once. The sequenced sample was blood. The receptors shown here come from a female donor with papillary thyroid cancer or a benign thyroid nodule (not recorded which). Some clones in this sample may be carry-over from other donors' samples.

The chain joins TRBV2 to TRBJ2-7; no reliable D call. The CDR3 extends over 11 amino acids. Germline V gene data show CDR1 as SNHLY and CDR2 as FYNNEI. Trimming stripped 9 bases from V and 0 bases from J, with 6 bases between. CDR3 nucleotides: TGTGCCAGTGGGGACTCCTACGAGCAGTACTTC. This sequence encodes CASGDSYEQYF.

By its share, this clone is medium-sized. A read error may produce the germline difference seen at one junction end. The chain is built from TRBV6-1 and TRBJ2-7, with 13 bases lining up with TRBD2. CDR1 is MNHNS, CDR2 SASEGT, per germline. The CDR3 contains 13 residues. The CDR3 spells CASSPGLAGVQDF. The CDR3 DNA follows: TGTGCCAGCAGCCCCGGACTAGCGGGAGTACAAGACTTC.

This clone showed up just once. The CDR3 protein is CSARESPQPYNSPLHF. CDR3 in DNA: TGCAGTGCTAGAGAGTCCCCACAGCCTTATAATTCACCCCTCCACTTT. The chain couples TRBV20-1 to TRBJ1-6; the D is unclear. The CDR3 length is 16 residues. Germline-derived CDR1 and CDR2 are DFQATT and SNEGSKA (reference sequence). Trimming removed 0 bases at V and 4 bases at J, with 13 bases between.

Remarks on this clone: A read error may produce the germline difference seen at one junction end. The J gene is TRBJ2-1, the V gene TRBV3-1; 10 bases agree with TRBD2. Germline V gene lookup returns CDR1 LGHDT and CDR2 YNNKEL (reference sequence). The CDR3 is 16 residues long. The CDR3 nucleotides read TGTTCCAGCAGCATTCGAGCGGGAGGGCCCGGAGATGAGCCGTTCTTC. Encoded protein: CSSSIRAGGPGDEPFF.

This clone came up many times. The V and J genes are TRBV6-1 and TRBJ1-5; 9 positions agree with TRBD1. Trimming at V came to 6 bases and at J to 5 bases, leaving 8 bases not matched to a gene. Germline CDR1 MNHNS, CDR2 SASEGT. CDR3 size: 15 residues. The CDR3 protein is CASRGTGRDHQPQHF. CDR3 DNA sequence: TGTGCCAGCAGGGGGACAGGGAGGGATCATCAGCCCCAGCATTTT.

This rearrangement joins TRBV30 to TRBJ1-2; 7 bases match TRBD1. This CDR3 is 14 amino acids long. V lost 2 bases and J lost 4; bases outside the gene matches: 7. Germline loops: CDR1 GTSNPN, CDR2 SVGIG (reference sequence). The CDR3 reads CAWSFRGSPYGYTF. CDR3 DNA sequence: TGTGCCTGGAGTTTCAGGGGGTCCCCCTATGGCTACACCTTC. Together with reference TRBV30 and TRBJ1-2, the CDR3 gives the full variable domain: SQTIHQWPATLVQPVGSPLSLECTVEGTSNPNLYWYRQAAGRGLQLLFYSVGIGQISSEVPQNLSASRPQDRQFILSSKKLLLSDSGFYLCAWSFRGSPYGYTFGSGTRLTVV.

This clone was found many times. Additional DNA sequences in this sample encode the identical CDR3. The DNA for the CDR3 is TGTGCCAGCAGCTTTGTAGGGGCGCGGGATACGCAGTATTTT. Translating it yields CASSFVGARDTQYF. The rearrangement joins TRBV7-2 to TRBJ2-3; TRBD1 might be the D (5 bases). Germline CDR1 reads SGHTA; CDR2 reads FQGNSA. This CDR3 has 14 residues. Trimming pared 3 bases from V and 6 bases from J, leaving 13 bases between.

The CDR3 spells CATSRSRRAHEAFF. In DNA form, the CDR3 reads TGTGCCACCAGCAGATCGAGACGGGCGCATGAAGCTTTCTTT. The V and J genes are TRBV15 and TRBJ1-1; no reliable D call. Trimming took 2 bases from V and 7 from J, leaving 14 bases between them. This CDR3 spans 14 amino acids. Germline CDR1 LNHNV, CDR2 YYDKDF (reference sequence).

V and J are TRBV7-3 and TRBJ2-1, with 7 bases identical to TRBD1. The CDR3 consists of 12 residues. V lost 8 bases, J lost 6 bases, and 4 bases stayed unmatched. The V gene's germline CDR1 is SGHTA and CDR2 FQGTGA. The CDR3 sequence is CASSPGGNEQFF. DNA for the CDR3: TGTGCCAGCTCGCCAGGGGGCAATGAGCAGTTCTTC. The full variable domain, its missing parts supplied by reference TRBV7-3 and TRBJ2-1, is GAGVSQTPSNKVTEKGKYVELRCDPISGHTALYWYRQSLGQGPEFLIYFQGTGAADDSGLPNDRFFAVRPEGSVSTLKIQRTERGDSAVYLCASSPGGNEQFFGPGTRLTVL.

This clone was found many times. A much larger clone differs by one base, so this may be a read error. CDR3 DNA sequence: TGCGCCAGCAGTGAGGGACTAGCGGGAGGTCTAGGAGAGACCAAGTACTTC. This encodes CASSEGLAGGLGETKYF. The gene calls are TRBV10-2 and TRBJ2-5; TRBD2 aligns across 14 bases. The CDR3 covers 17 residues. Looked up from germline, CDR1 is WSHSY and CDR2 is SAAADI.

This clone has just a few counts. This chain joins TRBV12-3 or TRBV12-4 and TRBJ2-3; the match to TRBD2 covers 8 bases. Losses at the gene ends were 6 bases for V and 1 base for J; bases not matched to a gene: 6. This CDR3 spans 15 amino acids. The CDR3 DNA follows: TGTGCCAGCAGACGAGCGGGGGTTGGCACAGATACGCAGTATTTT. Translation: CASRRAGVGTDTQYF.

This clone was seen repeatedly, ten times or more. Given a much more abundant clone one base away, this may be a read error. The rearrangement uses TRBV7-9 and TRBJ2-1; D call uncertain. The CDR3 length is 12 residues. V lost 4 bases and J lost 8, with 9 bases in between. Germline CDR1 reads SEHNR; CDR2 reads FQNEAQ (reference sequence). CDR3 sequence (DNA): TGTGCCAGCAGCTCCGACGCCGATGAGCAGTTCTTC. It translates to CASSSDADEQFF. The whole variable domain, remainder taken from reference TRBV7-9 and TRBJ2-1, is DTGVSQNPRHKITKRGQNVTFRCDPISEHNRLYWYRQTLGQGPEFLTYFQNEAQLEKSRLLSDRFSAERPKGSFSTLEIQRTEQGDSAMYLCASSSDADEQFFGPGTRLTVL.

This clone is medium-sized in the sample. V usage is TRBV30 and J usage is TRBJ1-5, with 8 bases lining up with TRBD1. Losses at the gene ends were 2 bases for V and 4 bases for J; bases not matched to a gene: 7. Germline lookup yields CDR1 GTSNPN and CDR2 SVGIG (reference sequence). The CDR3 consists of 15 residues. CDR3 sequence reads: CAWSKQGGGNQPQHF. CDR3 sequence (DNA): TGTGCCTGGAGTAAACAGGGGGGGGGAAATCAGCCCCAGCATTTT. Complete variable domain (other parts from reference TRBV30 and TRBJ1-5): SQTIHQWPATLVQPVGSPLSLECTVEGTSNPNLYWYRQAAGRGLQLLFYSVGIGQISSEVPQNLSASRPQDRQFILSSKKLLLSDSGFYLCAWSKQGGGNQPQHFGDGTRLSIL.

Ten or more counts support this clone. The gene calls are TRBV20-1 and TRBJ2-1; D remains ambiguous. Trimming left V 2 bases short and J 7 bases short, with 9 bases between. CDR3 size: 12 residues. Looked up from germline, CDR1 is DFQATT and CDR2 is SNEGSKA (reference sequence). The chain's CDR3 is CSARTGVNEQFF. DNA of the CDR3: TGCAGTGCTAGAACGGGTGTTAATGAGCAGTTCTTC.

This clone has at least ten counts. This chain links TRBV5-1 with TRBJ2-4, with D possibly being TRBD1 or TRBD2 (6 bases each). The germline CDR1 and CDR2 sequences are SGHRS and YFSETQ. The V and J ends lost 9 bases and 0 bases respectively, with 19 bases between them. The CDR3 contains 16 residues. CDR3 loop: CATNGGVTLAKNIQYF. The CDR3 bases are TGCGCCACCAACGGGGGCGTGACACTAGCCAAAAACATTCAGTACTTC.

This clone was seen repeatedly, ten times or more. The chain uses TRBV19 and TRBJ2-7, with D perhaps TRBD1 (5 bases). The germline CDR1 and CDR2 sequences are LNHDA and SQIVND (reference sequence). The CDR3 has 12 amino acids. V lost 3 bases and J lost 7, with 10 bases in between. The CDR3 loop reads CASSIRVGEQYF. Here the CDR3 DNA reads TGTGCCAGTAGTATCAGGGTGGGAGAGCAGTACTTC.

This clone was counted at least ten times. This rearrangement joins TRBV5-1 to TRBJ1-3; D remains unclear. Germline V gene data show CDR1 as SGHRS and CDR2 as YFSETQ. The CDR3 has 15 amino acids. Trimming pared 4 bases from V and 0 bases from J, leaving 11 bases between. The CDR3 protein is CASSTGGISGNTIYF. CDR3 bases: TGCGCCAGCAGCACGGGAGGGATCTCTGGAAACACCATATATTTT. Combining the CDR3 with reference TRBV5-1 and TRBJ1-3 gives the whole variable domain KAGVTQTPRYLIKTRGQQVTLSCSPISGHRSVSWYQQTPGQGLQFLFEYFSETQRNKGNFPGRFSGRQFSNSRSEMNVSTLELGDSALYLCASSTGGISGNTIYFGEGSWLTVV.

This clone showed up many times. J is TRBJ1-2 and V is TRBV6-2 or TRBV6-3, with 7 bases that match TRBD1. CDR1 is MNHEY and CDR2 is SVGEGT in the germline V gene. The V gene end was trimmed by 5 bases and the J gene end by 2 bases; junction bases not matched to a gene: 8. The CDR3 is 15 amino acids. CDR3 residues: CASSPRTGTNYGYTF. CDR3 sequence (DNA): TGTGCCAGCAGTCCGAGGACAGGAACCAACTATGGCTACACCTTC.

As regards this clone: Relative to the germline gene, one junction end is altered; a read error may explain this. The chain links TRBV7-6 to TRBJ2-1; 9 bases fit TRBD2. This CDR3 region has 17 residues. Per the germline V gene, CDR1 is SGHVS and CDR2 is FNYEAQ. Here the CDR3 reads CASSLAVGGGGYNEQIF. For the CDR3, the DNA is TGTGCCAGCAGCTTAGCTGTCGGCGGGGGGGGTTACAATGAGCAGATCTTC. The full variable domain, with the rest looked up from reference TRBV7-6 and TRBJ2-1, is GAGVSQSPRYKVTKRGQDVALRCDPISGHVSLYWYRQALGQGPEFLTYFNYEAQQDKSGLPNDRFSAERPEGSISTLTIQRTEQRDSAMYRCASSLAVGGGGYNEQIFGPGTRLTVL.